The rows below give T cell receptor beta chains drawn from one sample of a study of PD-1 blockade in mismatch repair-deficient tumors. Data came from immunoSEQ multiplex PCR; TCRdb stores just in-frame clones and leaves some out. The table records approximately 50,000 clones, approximately 78% of them present only once. Sequenced material: peripheral blood, taken 4 weeks after starting pembrolizumab. Receptors were obtained from an adult with mismatch repair-deficient cancer. The CDR3 runs from the conserved cysteine through the conserved F or W. The D gene is left open where the match is weak. Expanded clones get a size class; other rows say once, few or many, or leave the size out.

j_call | clone_size | v_call | d_call | cdr3_aa | cdr3_nt
TRBJ1-2 | . | TRBV6-1 | TRBD1 | CASRPGQNTYGYTF | TGTGCCAGCAGGCCGGGACAGAATACCTATGGCTACACCTTC
TRBJ2-3 | . | TRBV5-6 | . | CASSLNRLRLGTQYF | TGTGCCAGCAGCTTGAATAGACTGAGGCTGGGGACGCAGTATTTT
TRBJ2-5 | . | TRBV6-6 | . | CASSYEGRIQETQYF | TGTGCCAGCAGTTACGAGGGACGGATCCAAGAGACCCAGTACTTC
TRBJ2-3 | . | TRBV12-5 | . | CASGLGQVSDTQYF | TGTGCTAGTGGTTTGGGACAGGTTTCAGATACGCAGTATTTT
TRBJ2-1 | . | TRBV10-3 | . | CAISGRQGHNEQFF | TGTGCCATCAGTGGACGGCAGGGCCACAATGAGCAGTTCTTC
TRBJ2-1 | . | TRBV27 | TRBD1 | CASSLSGQGILNEQFF | TGTGCCAGCAGTTTATCTGGACAGGGTATATTAAATGAGCAGTTCTTC
TRBJ2-7 | . | TRBV5-5 | . | CASSLAATTPEQYF | TGTGCCAGCAGCTTGGCTGCAACCACTCCCGAGCAGTACTTC
TRBJ2-1 | many | TRBV6-4 | . | CASSEASGGGDNEQFF | TGTGCCAGCAGTGAAGCTAGCGGAGGGGGGGACAATGAGCAGTTCTTC
TRBJ2-1 | . | TRBV6-6 | . | CASSRPYNEQFF | TGTGCCAGCAGTCGCCCCTACAATGAGCAGTTCTTC
TRBJ2-5 | . | TRBV11-3 | . | CASSLWGDQETQYF | TGTGCCAGCAGCTTGTGGGGGGACCAAGAGACCCAGTACTTC
TRBJ2-5 | few | TRBV19 | . | CASSIATGNKTQYF | TGTGCCAGTAGTATAGCTACAGGGAACAAGACCCAGTACTTC
TRBJ1-5 | . | TRBV11-3 | . | CASSLQADQPQHF | TGTGCCAGCAGCTTACAAGCGGATCAGCCCCAGCATTTT